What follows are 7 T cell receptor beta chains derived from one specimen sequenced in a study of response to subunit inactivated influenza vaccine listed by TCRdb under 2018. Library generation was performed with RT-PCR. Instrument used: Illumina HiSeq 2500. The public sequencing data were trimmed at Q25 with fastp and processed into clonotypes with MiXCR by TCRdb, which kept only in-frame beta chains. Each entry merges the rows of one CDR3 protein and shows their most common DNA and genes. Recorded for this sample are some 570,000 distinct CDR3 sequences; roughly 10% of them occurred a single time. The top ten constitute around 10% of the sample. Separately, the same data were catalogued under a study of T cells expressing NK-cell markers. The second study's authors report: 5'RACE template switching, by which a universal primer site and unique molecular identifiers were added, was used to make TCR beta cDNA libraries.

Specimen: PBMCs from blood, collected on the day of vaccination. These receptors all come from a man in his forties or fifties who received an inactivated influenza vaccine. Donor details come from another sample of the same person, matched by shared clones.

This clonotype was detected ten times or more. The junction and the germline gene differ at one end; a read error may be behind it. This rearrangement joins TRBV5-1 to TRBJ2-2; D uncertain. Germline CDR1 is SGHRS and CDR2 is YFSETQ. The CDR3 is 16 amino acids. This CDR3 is CASSLDRVIHTGELFF. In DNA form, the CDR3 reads TGCGCCAGCAGTTTGGATCGGGTAATCCACACCGGGGAGCTGTTTTTT.

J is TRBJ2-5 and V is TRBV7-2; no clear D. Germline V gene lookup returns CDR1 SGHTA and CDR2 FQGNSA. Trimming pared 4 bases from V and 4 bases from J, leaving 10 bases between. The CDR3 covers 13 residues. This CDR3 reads CASSSAHGETQYF. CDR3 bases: TGTGCCAGCAGCTCTGCCCATGGAGAGACCCAGTACTTC.

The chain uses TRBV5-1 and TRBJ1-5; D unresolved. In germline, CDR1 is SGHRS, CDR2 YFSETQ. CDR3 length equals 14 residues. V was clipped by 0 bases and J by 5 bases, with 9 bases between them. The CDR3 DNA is TGCGCCAGCAGCTTGGACCACGGCGATCAGCCCCAGCATTTT. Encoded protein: CASSLDHGDQPQHF.

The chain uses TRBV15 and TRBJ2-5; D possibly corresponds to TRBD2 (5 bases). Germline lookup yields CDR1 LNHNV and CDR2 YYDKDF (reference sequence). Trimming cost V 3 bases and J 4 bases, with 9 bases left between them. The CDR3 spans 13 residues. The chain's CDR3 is CATSRSAGETQYF. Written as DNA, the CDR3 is TGTGCCACCAGCAGGTCGGCGGGAGAGACCCAGTACTTC. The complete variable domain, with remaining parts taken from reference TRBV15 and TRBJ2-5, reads DAMVIQNPRYQVTQFGKPVTLSCSQTLNHNVMYWYQQKSSQAPKLLFHYYDKDFNNEADTPDNFQSRRPNTSFCFLDIRSPGLGDTAMYLCATSRSAGETQYFGPGTRLLVL.

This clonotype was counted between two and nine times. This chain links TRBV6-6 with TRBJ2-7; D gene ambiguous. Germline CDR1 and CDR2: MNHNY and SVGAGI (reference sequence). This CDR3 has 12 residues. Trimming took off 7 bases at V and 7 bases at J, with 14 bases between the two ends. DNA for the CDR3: TGTGCCAGCAAACTCGATACGATGGAGCAGTACTTC. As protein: CASKLDTMEQYF.

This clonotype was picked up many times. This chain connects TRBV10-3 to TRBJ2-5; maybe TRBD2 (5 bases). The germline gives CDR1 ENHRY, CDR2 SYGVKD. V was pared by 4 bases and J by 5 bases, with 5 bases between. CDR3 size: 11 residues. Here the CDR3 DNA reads TGTGCCATCAGTGCGGGGGAGACCCAGTACTTC. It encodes CAISAGETQYF.

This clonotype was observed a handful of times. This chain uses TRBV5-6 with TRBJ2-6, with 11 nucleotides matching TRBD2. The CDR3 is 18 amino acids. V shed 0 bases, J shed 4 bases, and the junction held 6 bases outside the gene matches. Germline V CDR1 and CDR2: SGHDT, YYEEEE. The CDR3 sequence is CASSLGLAGSPGANVLTF. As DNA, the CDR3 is TGTGCCAGCAGCTTGGGACTAGCGGGAAGCCCCGGGGCCAACGTCCTGACTTTC.